These 9 T cell receptor beta chains were sequenced from one sample in a study of human T cells and chemical hapten exposure. Each CDR3 protein is one row after TCRdb ran MiXCR on the RACE reads. The sample yields about 52,000 distinct CDR3 sequences, 9.9% seen once. Sample time point: patch test 3, about 24 weeks after DPC sensitization. Noted treatment: therapeutic diphenylcyclopropenone sensitization with weekly scalp DPC. The material sequenced was whole blood, taken in connection with sensitization to the hapten diphenylcyclopropenone (DPC). These receptors all stem from a middle-aged woman with alopecia areata. Some clones in this sample may be carry-over from other donors' samples.

This clonotype appeared a single time. The rearrangement uses TRBV7-9 and TRBJ2-5, with a possible D match to TRBD2 (5 bases). CDR1 and CDR2 from the germline V gene are SEHNR and FQNEAQ (reference sequence). V dropped 4 bases and J dropped 8 bases, with 17 bases sitting between them. This CDR3 is 14 amino acids long. CDR3 coding DNA: TGTGCCAGCAGCTCTAAGGATGGGAGTTCAACCCAGTACTTC. It codes for CASSSKDGSSTQYF.

In its sample, this clonotype was seen a few times. The rearrangement uses TRBV20-1 and TRBJ1-1; 7 nucleotides align to TRBD1. The CDR3 extends over 11 amino acids. Trimming at V came to 5 bases and at J to 8 bases, leaving 5 bases not matched to a gene. Germline values: CDR1 DFQATT, CDR2 SNEGSKA (reference sequence). Here the CDR3 DNA reads TGCAGTGCTCTCGGACAGGCGGAAGCTTTCTTT. Translating it yields CSALGQAEAFF.

This chain joins TRBV7-3 and TRBJ2-3; D remains ambiguous. Trimming pared 9 bases from V and 7 bases from J, leaving 8 bases between. The CDR3 has 10 residues. Germline V CDR1 and CDR2: SGHTA, FQGTGA. The CDR3 DNA sequence: TGTGCCAGGAAGAGAAATACGCAGTATTTT. This sequence encodes CARKRNTQYF. Based on the CDR3 plus reference TRBV7-3 and TRBJ2-3, the full variable domain is GAGVSQTPSNKVTEKGKYVELRCDPISGHTALYWYRQSLGQGPEFLIYFQGTGAADDSGLPNDRFFAVRPEGSVSTLKIQRTERGDSAVYLCARKRNTQYFGPGTRLTVL.

This clonotype appeared many times. The CDR3 reads CASSYSTGEGTQYF. The CDR3, as DNA: TGTGCCAGCAGTTACTCGACTGGGGAAGGGACCCAGTACTTC. The chain recombines TRBV6-5 with TRBJ2-5; D is unclear. Germline CDR1 MNHEY, CDR2 SVGAGI. V was cut by 0 bases and J by 7 bases, with 12 bases left in between. The CDR3 consists of 14 residues.

This clonotype was seen at least ten times. CDR3: CASSLYTLGGQTQYF. Here the CDR3 DNA reads TGTGCCAGCAGCCTTTACACCCTCGGGGGACAGACCCAGTACTTC. V usage is TRBV7-2 and J usage is TRBJ2-5, with D perhaps matching TRBD2 (6 bases). CDR3 length equals 15 residues. Trimming stripped 5 bases from V and 6 bases from J, with 19 bases between. Looked up from germline, CDR1 is SGHTA and CDR2 is FQGNSA.

This chain uses TRBV20-1 with TRBJ2-5, with a weak D call TRBD2 (6 bases). V lost 8 bases to trimming and J lost 4 bases, with 11 bases between them. The CDR3 is 11 amino acids. Germline loops: CDR1 DFQATT, CDR2 SNEGSKA (reference sequence). The CDR3 nucleotides are TGCAGTCTACTGGGGGGAGAGACCCAGTACTTC. Its translation: CSLLGGETQYF.

J is TRBJ2-1 and V is TRBV5-1; D perhaps matches TRBD1 (6 bases). Germline CDR1 is SGHRS and CDR2 is YFSETQ. This CDR3 comprises 16 residues. The ends were cut back, 0 bases at V and 5 bases at J, with 15 bases in the middle. CDR3 residues: CASSLGGYRVNNEQFF. The CDR3 nucleotides read TGCGCCAGCAGCTTGGGGGGTTACAGGGTAAACAATGAGCAGTTCTTC. Looking up the rest from reference TRBV5-1 and TRBJ2-1 gives the full variable domain: KAGVTQTPRYLIKTRGQQVTLSCSPISGHRSVSWYQQTPGQGLQFLFEYFSETQRNKGNFPGRFSGRQFSNSRSEMNVSTLELGDSALYLCASSLGGYRVNNEQFFGPGTRLTVL.

This clonotype was detected only a few times. The chain uses TRBV9 and TRBJ1-2; unclear D gene. Germline assignment: CDR1 SGDLS and CDR2 YYNGEE. Trimming left V 4 bases short and J 5 bases short, with 21 bases between. The CDR3 contains 16 residues. CDR3: CASSPTPDGLRYGYTF. The CDR3 DNA reads TGTGCCAGCAGCCCTACCCCGGACGGGCTTCGGTATGGCTACACCTTC.

The table lists this clonotype with a few counts. V gene TRBV7-6 combines with J gene TRBJ2-2; perhaps TRBD1 as D (5 bases). The germline V gene has CDR1 SGHVS and CDR2 FNYEAQ. The CDR3 spans 17 residues. V was clipped by 2 bases and J by 1 base, with 14 bases between them. CDR3 coding DNA: TGTGCCAGCAGCTTAATAGGGGCAGGGTGGAACACCGGGGAGCTGTTTTTT. It codes for CASSLIGAGWNTGELFF.